One sample yielded the 23 T cell receptor beta chains listed below, sequenced in a study of T cells in tumors after PD-1 blockade. Produced via immunoSEQ multiplex PCR; TCRdb's table is partial and in-frame only. The repertoire holds tens of thousands of clones, 81% seen once, with roughly 4% in the top ten. The sequences come from PBMCs, collected before anti-PD-1 treatment. Receptors originate from a human donor with basal cell carcinoma.

The chain joins TRBV5-1 to TRBJ2-3, with unresolved D. Germline values: CDR1 SGHRS, CDR2 YFSETQ. This CDR3 contains 11 residues. Trimming took off 1 base at V and 4 bases at J, with 1 base between the two ends. The CDR3 region has the DNA TGCGCCAGCAGCTTGTCAGATACGCAGTATTTT. Translating gives CASSLSDTQYF.

The chain couples TRBV30 to TRBJ1-1; TRBD1 aligns across 7 bases. This CDR3 contains 13 residues. CDR1 is GTSNPN and CDR2 is SVGIG in the germline V gene (reference sequence). The junction had 3 bases not matched to a gene; V was cut back by 1 base and J by 4 bases. The CDR3 DNA follows: TGTGCCTGGAGTGGACAGGGTTTCACTGAAGCTTTCTTT. Translated: CAWSGQGFTEAFF.

The J gene is TRBJ1-2, the V gene TRBV19; D uncertain. This CDR3 contains 13 residues. V was cut by 6 bases and J by 2 bases, with 10 bases left in between. The germline CDR1 and CDR2 sequences are LNHDA and SQIVND (reference sequence). As DNA, the CDR3 is TGTGCCAGTAGACCTGACCTCAACTATGGCTACACCTTC. It translates to CASRPDLNYGYTF.

This chain uses TRBV7-9 with TRBJ1-1; TRBD1 might be the D (5 bases). Germline assignment: CDR1 SEHNR and CDR2 FQNEAQ (reference sequence). The CDR3 runs to 14 residues. V lost 3 bases to trimming and J lost 4 bases, with 12 bases between them. The CDR3: CASSFRGTITEAFF. DNA of the CDR3: TGTGCCAGCAGCTTCCGGGGGACGATCACTGAAGCTTTCTTT.

This clone was observed a few times. The V call is TRBV6-5, the J call TRBJ1-5; possible D gene TRBD1, 5 bases. Germline V gene data show CDR1 as MNHEY and CDR2 as SVGAGI. CDR3 length: 13 residues. V was shortened by 5 bases and J by 7 bases, with 12 bases between the two germline ends. The CDR3 protein is CASSLQGGQPQHF. The CDR3 nucleotides are TGTGCCAGCAGTCTCCAGGGAGGACAGCCCCAGCATTTT.

This clone has only one observation. The chain combines TRBV6-5 with TRBJ1-1, with D unclear. The CDR3 runs to 12 residues. Germline CDR1 reads MNHEY; CDR2 reads SVGAGI. V was shortened by 7 bases and J by 3 bases, with 9 bases between the two germline ends. In DNA form, the CDR3 reads TGTGCCAGCATTGGGCTCCACACTGAAGCTTTCTTT. This codes for CASIGLHTEAFF.

The CDR3 protein is CASSSGGDTEAFF. CDR3 DNA: TGTGCCAGCAGCTCAGGGGGCGACACTGAAGCTTTCTTT. This rearrangement joins TRBV7-6 to TRBJ1-1; TRBD1 aligns across 8 bases. The length of the CDR3 is 13 residues. Germline assignment: CDR1 SGHVS and CDR2 FNYEAQ. The ends lost 4 bases at V and 3 bases at J; junction bases unmatched: 1.

This chain links TRBV10-3 with TRBJ2-5; possibly TRBD2 for D (6 bases). Trimming shortened V by 6 bases and J by 5 bases, and 13 bases separated the two germline ends. CDR3 length equals 13 residues. CDR1 and CDR2 from the germline V gene are ENHRY and SYGVKD. The chain's CDR3 is CAIRIRESETQYF. CDR3 DNA sequence: TGTGCCATCAGGATACGGGAGTCGGAGACCCAGTACTTC.

V usage is TRBV5-6 and J usage is TRBJ2-3; 9 bases align to TRBD1. V shed 0 bases and J 0 bases; nucleotides not matched to a gene: 5. The CDR3 is made up of 17 amino acids. Germline V gives CDR1 SGHDT, CDR2 YYEEEE. DNA for the CDR3: TGTGCCAGCAGCTTGGAACAGGGGGCCTCTAGCACAGATACGCAGTATTTT. It encodes CASSLEQGASSTDTQYF.

The V and J genes are TRBV27 and TRBJ2-6, with no clear D. Germline V gene sequence: CDR1 MNHEY, CDR2 SMNVEV (reference sequence). Deletions cut 3 bases from V and 0 bases from J, with 15 bases between. The length of the CDR3 is 18 residues. The CDR3 DNA follows: TGTGCCAGCAGTTTTATGTATGTCAGTACCTCTGGGGCCAACGTCCTGACTTTC. Protein: CASSFMYVSTSGANVLTF.

The rearrangement links TRBV28 to TRBJ1-2, with 8 bases aligning to TRBD1. Trimming removed 9 bases from V and 7 bases from J; junction bases left unmatched: 10. Germline-derived CDR1 and CDR2 are MDHEN and SYDVKM. CDR3 length equals 13 residues. The CDR3, as DNA: TGTGCCAGTTATTCTACCGACAGGGGTGGCTACACCTTC. Its translation is CASYSTDRGGYTF.

The V gene is TRBV19, the J gene TRBJ2-4, with a weak D call TRBD2 (6 bases). This CDR3 region has 13 residues. V was pared by 6 bases and J by 6 bases, with 12 bases between. Germline CDR1 and CDR2: LNHDA and SQIVND (reference sequence). As DNA, the CDR3 is TGTGCCAGTAGGAATCCCGGGGGAAACATTCAGTACTTC. Its translation is CASRNPGGNIQYF.

The CDR3 nucleotides read TGTGCTAGTGGTACGGGGACTGGCACAGATACGCAGTATTTT. Translation gives CASGTGTGTDTQYF. The chain joins TRBV12-5 to TRBJ2-3; possibly TRBD2 for D (6 bases). This CDR3 spans 14 amino acids. Looked up from germline, CDR1 is LGHNT and CDR2 is FRNRAP. V was cut by 5 bases and J by 1 base, with 10 bases left in between.

The chain recombines TRBV19 with TRBJ2-3; D gene ambiguous. Trimming shortened V by 3 bases and J by 0 bases, and 7 bases separated the two germline ends. The germline gives CDR1 LNHDA, CDR2 SQIVND (reference sequence). CDR3 size: 14 residues. The DNA for the CDR3 is TGTGCCAGTAGTATCGTTACCAGCACAGATACGCAGTATTTT. It yields the protein CASSIVTSTDTQYF.

The J gene is TRBJ1-6, the V gene TRBV27; D call uncertain. Germline loops: CDR1 MNHEY, CDR2 SMNVEV (reference sequence). The CDR3 is made up of 13 amino acids. Trimming stripped 1 base from V and 7 bases from J, with 5 bases between. The CDR3 DNA reads TGTGCCAGCAGTTTATTTCAAAATTCACCCCTCCACTTT. Amino acids: CASSLFQNSPLHF.

The rearrangement links TRBV7-9 to TRBJ2-6; D gene uncertain. V lost 2 bases, J lost 1 base, and 3 bases lay in between. The CDR3 is 14 amino acids. Germline V lookup: CDR1 SEHNR, CDR2 FQNEAQ (reference sequence). The CDR3 DNA reads TGTGCCAGCAGCTTAAGTTCTGGGGCCAACGTCCTGACTTTC. Amino acids: CASSLSSGANVLTF.

This CDR3 is CASSLEGQANTEAFF. CDR3 nucleotide sequence: TGCGCCAGCAGCTTGGAAGGACAGGCGAACACTGAAGCTTTCTTT. This rearrangement joins TRBV5-1 to TRBJ1-1; TRBD1 agrees at 7 bases. V dropped 0 bases and J dropped 1; count of bases not matched to a gene: 3. Germline V lookup: CDR1 SGHRS, CDR2 YFSETQ. The CDR3 has 15 residues.

The chain carries TRBV9 and TRBJ2-4; D is perhaps TRBD1 or TRBD2 (7 bases each). The CDR3 is made up of 14 amino acids. Germline CDR1 is SGDLS and CDR2 is YYNGEE. The ends were cut back, 1 base at V and 8 bases at J, with 13 bases in the middle. The CDR3 sequence is CASSVREGAYIQYF. DNA for the CDR3: TGTGCCAGCAGCGTAAGGGAGGGGGCGTACATTCAGTACTTC.

The V and J genes are TRBV6-5 and TRBJ2-7; 13 bases map to TRBD2. The V gene end was trimmed by 6 bases and the J gene end by 4 bases; junction bases not matched to a gene: 6. Germline V gene lookup returns CDR1 MNHEY and CDR2 SVGAGI. The CDR3 extends over 15 amino acids. The CDR3 sequence is CASSRGLAGAYEQYF. CDR3 coding DNA: TGTGCCAGCAGCCGCGGACTAGCGGGGGCGTACGAGCAGTACTTC.

The rearrangement links TRBV5-6 to TRBJ1-1; D uncertain. The germline V and J ends were trimmed by 4 bases and 2 bases, with 9 bases remaining between them. Germline lookup yields CDR1 SGHDT and CDR2 YYEEEE. The CDR3 contains 13 residues. The CDR3 sequence is CASSTIQNTEAFF. In DNA, the CDR3 is TGTGCCAGCAGCACGATCCAAAACACTGAAGCTTTCTTT.

The chain recombines TRBV6-5 with TRBJ2-1, with D tentatively TRBD2 (7 bases). From germline, CDR1 is MNHEY and CDR2 SVGAGI. With 0 bases removed from V and 9 bases from J, the gap between germline ends came to 15 bases. This CDR3 comprises 15 residues. The CDR3 region is CASSYSSRGAGEQFF. Here the CDR3 DNA reads TGTGCCAGCAGTTACTCTTCACGGGGGGCGGGTGAGCAGTTCTTC.

The chain couples TRBV7-2 to TRBJ2-3, with D possibly called TRBD1 or TRBD2 (6 bases each). Germline V gene sequence: CDR1 SGHTA, CDR2 FQGNSA. Trimming shortened V by 4 bases and J by 4 bases, and 15 bases separated the two germline ends. This CDR3 is 15 amino acids long. The CDR3 region is CASSYGGPRPDTQYF. The CDR3 nucleotides are TGTGCCAGCAGCTACGGGGGCCCAAGACCAGATACGCAGTATTTT.

The genes are TRBV6-5 and TRBJ1-4; D gene ambiguous. This CDR3 contains 11 residues. Trimming pared 6 bases from V and 8 bases from J, leaving 7 bases between. The germline gives CDR1 MNHEY, CDR2 SVGAGI. The CDR3, as DNA: TGTGCCAGCAGGGCGGCCGAAAAACTGTTTTTT. Amino acids: CASRAAEKLFF.